This note documents a single TCR beta chain sequence. This sample is part of a study of cytomegalovirus exposure and HLA in healthy donors. PCR employed 60 Vbeta and 13 Jbeta primers. Libraries were prepared by immunoSEQ multiplex PCR; TCRdb keeps only in-frame clonotypes and omits some of them. This sample's table has 70,000 to 85,000 clones. This clonotype was obtained from a female donor in good health and CMV-seropositive. Sequenced sample: PBMCs.

The CDR3 nucleotides read TGTGCCAGCAGCGAGTCCCCTATTAATAACGAGCAGTACTTC. Translating it yields CASSESPINNEQYF. V is TRBV9 and J is TRBJ2-7; no firm D call. Germline loops: CDR1 SGDLS, CDR2 YYNGEE. The CDR3 covers 14 residues. The V gene lost 3 bases and the J gene lost 5 bases, with 15 bases spanning the gap. Drawing the rest from reference TRBV9 and TRBJ2-7, the complete variable domain is DSGVTQTPKHLITATGQRVTLRCSPRSGDLSVYWYQQSLDQGLQFLIQYYNGEERAKGNILERFSAQQFPDLHSELNLSSLELGDSALYFCASSESPINNEQYFGPGTRLTVT.